This T cell receptor (beta chain) was recorded in a study of blood T cells in healthy people across ages. Findings and caveats of the study: It was held that the diversity estimates obtained from one million T cells were underestimates. Across the age range, TCR beta diversity per million T cells fell in a roughly linear way.

With respect to this clonotype: What it binds is not known.

CDR3 length equals 15 residues. Germline lookup yields CDR1 LGHDT and CDR2 YNNKEL (reference sequence). Trimming took 4 bases from V and 3 from J, leaving 13 bases between them. Primers used in a second PCR of roughly 7 to 12 cycles were a sample-barcoded 5' primer and a J-beta primer mix. Every single cDNA molecule received a tag from a template-switch adaptor with 12 random nucleotides. TCRdb passed the 5' RACE reads through MiXCR, listing each CDR3 protein once. The profile shows around 1,800,000 distinct CDR3 sequences, around 40% of them singletons. Sequenced input: blood. The chain links TRBV3-1 to TRBJ1-5; D may be TRBD1 (5 bases). This TCR came from a human donor in good health. In DNA, the CDR3 is TGTGCCAGCAGCCCCAGGATGGGGACCAATCAGCCCCAGCATTTT. Protein product: CASSPRMGTNQPQHF.